This is a list of T cell receptor beta chains from one sample in a study of cytomegalovirus exposure and HLA in healthy donors. The repertoire was sequenced with immunoSEQ multiplex PCR; TCRdb's copy has only in-frame clones and lacks some. The data contain 150,000 to 200,000 clones, 70% to 80% of them seen just once; the ten biggest clones take up more than 1.5%. Material for sequencing was PBMCs. The origin of the receptors is a woman in her forties or fifties in good health and CMV-seronegative. CDR3s include the opening cysteine and the closing phenylalanine or tryptophan. The D gene is left open where the match is weak.

V gene: TRBV7-2; D gene: TRBD1; CDR3 length: 16; J gene: TRBJ2-7; CDR3 protein: CASSLYTGQGNYEQYF
V gene: TRBV9; D gene: -; CDR3 length: 16; J gene: TRBJ1-2; CDR3 protein: CASSVGAWEGNYGYTF
V gene: TRBV5-1; D gene: TRBD2; CDR3 length: 16; J gene: TRBJ2-7; CDR3 protein: CASSLASGRASYEQYF
V gene: TRBV7-9; D gene: TRBD1; CDR3 length: 14; J gene: TRBJ2-4; CDR3 protein: CASSLGTGGDIQYF
V gene: TRBV28; D gene: -; CDR3 length: 12; J gene: TRBJ1-1; CDR3 protein: CATGQLNTEAFF
V gene: TRBV6-5; D gene: -; CDR3 length: 16; J gene: TRBJ1-3; CDR3 protein: CASSYSRESSGNTIYF
V gene: TRBV7-2; D gene: -; CDR3 length: 16; J gene: TRBJ2-7; CDR3 protein: CASSLVGRNSFYEQYF
V gene: TRBV29-1; D gene: -; CDR3 length: 12; J gene: TRBJ1-2; CDR3 protein: CSVGLTDYGYTF
V gene: TRBV19; D gene: TRBD2; CDR3 length: 18; J gene: TRBJ2-2; CDR3 protein: CASSIDGLAGTNTGELFF
V gene: TRBV4-3; D gene: -; CDR3 length: 14; J gene: TRBJ2-7; CDR3 protein: CASSPQEGPYEQYF
V gene: TRBV7-2; D gene: -; CDR3 length: 15; J gene: TRBJ1-2; CDR3 protein: CASSLGAGEGYGYTF
V gene: TRBV10-3; D gene: -; CDR3 length: 12; J gene: TRBJ2-3; CDR3 protein: CATGKEADTQYF
V gene: TRBV29-1; D gene: TRBD2; CDR3 length: 14; J gene: TRBJ2-1; CDR3 protein: CSVVLAASYNEQFF
V gene: TRBV5-1; D gene: TRBD2; CDR3 length: 12; J gene: TRBJ2-1; CDR3 protein: CASSPGGAEQFF
V gene: TRBV7-9; D gene: TRBD2; CDR3 length: 16; J gene: TRBJ2-2; CDR3 protein: CASSRPGLRSGGELFF
V gene: TRBV7-2; D gene: -; CDR3 length: 8; J gene: TRBJ1-2; CDR3 protein: CASSPTAF
V gene: TRBV6-1; D gene: -; CDR3 length: 13; J gene: TRBJ1-1; CDR3 protein: CASSEPRDTEAFF
V gene: TRBV15; D gene: -; CDR3 length: 14; J gene: TRBJ1-2; CDR3 protein: CATSRDITGYGYTF
V gene: TRBV4-3; D gene: -; CDR3 length: 14; J gene: TRBJ1-1; CDR3 protein: CASSLKAQGLEAFF
V gene: TRBV2; D gene: TRBD1; CDR3 length: 14; J gene: TRBJ1-6; CDR3 protein: CASSPGQGVSPLHF
V gene: TRBV28; D gene: TRBD1; CDR3 length: 16; J gene: TRBJ1-4; CDR3 protein: CASRGTGRGTNEKLFF
V gene: TRBV28; D gene: TRBD2; CDR3 length: 15; J gene: TRBJ2-1; CDR3 protein: CASRGTSGWGHEQFF
V gene: TRBV6-5; D gene: -; CDR3 length: 15; J gene: TRBJ1-5; CDR3 protein: CASSYGRGGNQPQHF
V gene: TRBV6-1; D gene: TRBD2; CDR3 length: 15; J gene: TRBJ2-7; CDR3 protein: CASRTTSGGSYEQYF
V gene: TRBV6-6; D gene: -; CDR3 length: 12; J gene: TRBJ1-1; CDR3 protein: CASRLQGTEAFF
V gene: TRBV9; D gene: -; CDR3 length: 16; J gene: TRBJ1-6; CDR3 protein: CASSLSPSSYNSPLHF
V gene: TRBV7-2; D gene: -; CDR3 length: 15; J gene: TRBJ1-4; CDR3 protein: CASSLFREPNEKLFF
V gene: TRBV4-3; D gene: -; CDR3 length: 15; J gene: TRBJ1-3; CDR3 protein: CASSQDGDMPFTIYF
V gene: TRBV7-2; D gene: -; CDR3 length: 15; J gene: TRBJ2-5; CDR3 protein: CASSLGSQGQETQYF
V gene: TRBV11-2; D gene: -; CDR3 length: 14; J gene: TRBJ2-1; CDR3 protein: CASSFLRQVHEQFF
V gene: TRBV7-3; D gene: -; CDR3 length: 14; J gene: TRBJ1-1; CDR3 protein: CASSRTGGNTEAFF
V gene: TRBV7-3; D gene: -; CDR3 length: 12; J gene: TRBJ2-1; CDR3 protein: CASSYGAGEQFF
V gene: TRBV14; D gene: TRBD2; CDR3 length: 17; J gene: TRBJ2-3; CDR3 protein: CASSRRLGGGSTDTQYF
V gene: TRBV15; D gene: TRBD1; CDR3 length: 17; J gene: TRBJ1-4; CDR3 protein: CATSRDPQGKRGEKLFF
V gene: TRBV13; D gene: -; CDR3 length: 17; J gene: TRBJ2-1; CDR3 protein: CASSKRYRDIDHNEQFF
V gene: TRBV27; D gene: -; CDR3 length: 12; J gene: TRBJ2-3; CDR3 protein: CASSPPTDTQYF
V gene: TRBV7-8; D gene: -; CDR3 length: 18; J gene: TRBJ2-1; CDR3 protein: CASSLSTPRGLIDNEQFF
V gene: TRBV10-3; D gene: -; CDR3 length: 13; J gene: TRBJ1-1; CDR3 protein: CAISESDRRGAFF
V gene: TRBV30; D gene: -; CDR3 length: 14; J gene: TRBJ1-2; CDR3 protein: CAWSTDSFNYGYTF
V gene: TRBV7-9; D gene: -; CDR3 length: 12; J gene: TRBJ2-3; CDR3 protein: CASSSDRRQGNF
V gene: TRBV9; D gene: TRBD2; CDR3 length: 15; J gene: -; CDR3 protein: CASSLFTGGTYEQYF
V gene: TRBV7-9; D gene: -; CDR3 length: 16; J gene: TRBJ1-6; CDR3 protein: CASSPLNRPLDSPLHF
V gene: TRBV7-2; D gene: TRBD1; CDR3 length: 15; J gene: TRBJ1-2; CDR3 protein: CASSSSPGTETGYTF